These 29 T cell receptor beta chains were all obtained from the same sample, sequenced in a study of blood T cell repertoires in COVID-19. TCRdb keeps only in-frame clones here, not all; method: immunoSEQ multiplex PCR. The table shows about 280,000 clones, with around 86% occurring only once. Sequenced sample: peripheral blood. All receptors derive from a human donor in a cohort sampled during active COVID-19.

The rearrangement uses TRBV5-1 and TRBJ1-2, with 7 nucleotides matching TRBD1. With V trimmed by 7 bases and J by 6 bases, 18 bases remained unmatched. This CDR3 is built from 16 residues. Per the germline V gene, CDR1 is SGHRS and CDR2 is YFSETQ. The CDR3 DNA reads as TGCGCCAGCTCCAGAAGAGAGGGGGCTGGGGAACATGGCTACACCTTC. Translating it yields CASSRREGAGEHGYTF.

The table lists this clone with a few counts. DNA for the CDR3: TGTGCCAGCAGCTTGACTGTACAAAACATTCAGTACTTC. It codes for CASSLTVQNIQYF. The rearrangement links TRBV7-2 to TRBJ2-4, with no clear D. This CDR3 is 13 amino acids long. V was pared by 3 bases and J by 5 bases, with 8 bases between. From germline, CDR1 is SGHTA and CDR2 FQGNSA.

The J gene is TRBJ2-1, the V gene TRBV7-2; unclear D gene. Germline V lookup: CDR1 SGHTA, CDR2 FQGNSA. Trimming cost V 1 base and J 2 bases, with 9 bases left between them. The CDR3 is 15 residues long. CDR3 DNA sequence: TGTGCCAGCAGCTTAGTCGGTCAGGCCTACAATGAGCAGTTCTTC. Its protein product is CASSLVGQAYNEQFF.

The chain has TRBV28 and TRBJ1-1; D call uncertain. Trimming stripped 8 bases from V and 5 bases from J, with 18 bases between. Germline CDR1 MDHEN, CDR2 SYDVKM. CDR3 length: 14 amino acids. CDR3 bases: TGTGCCAGCCTTGAAGCGGGCTCGGGGACTGAAGCTTTCTTT. Translated: CASLEAGSGTEAFF. Together with reference TRBV28 and TRBJ1-1, the CDR3 gives the full variable domain: DVKVTQSSRYLVKRTGEKVFLECVQDMDHENMFWYRQDPGLGLRLIYFSYDVKMKEKGDIPEGYSVSREKKERFSLILESASTNQTSMYLCASLEAGSGTEAFFGQGTRLTVV.

The chain employs TRBV11-2 and TRBJ2-1; D possibly corresponds to TRBD1 (6 bases). CDR1 SGHAT and CDR2 FQNNGV come from the germline V gene. V dropped 5 bases and J dropped 7 bases, with 21 bases sitting between them. This CDR3 has 16 amino acids. CDR3: CASSPVGGPVQNEQFF. The CDR3 region has the DNA TGTGCCAGCAGCCCCGTTGGGGGCCCGGTACAAAATGAGCAGTTCTTC.

The genes are TRBV6-5 and TRBJ1-1, with 8 bases that match TRBD1. CDR3 length: 15 amino acids. Trimming removed 5 bases from V and 0 bases from J; junction bases left unmatched: 5. Looked up from germline, CDR1 is MNHEY and CDR2 is SVGAGI. CDR3 sequence: CASSRGDRLNTEAFF. CDR3 bases: TGTGCCAGCAGTCGCGGGGACAGGCTGAACACTGAAGCTTTCTTT.

The table lists this clone with a count of one. This rearrangement joins TRBV7-3 to TRBJ1-6; D might be TRBD1 (6 bases). Germline loops: CDR1 SGHTA, CDR2 FQGTGA. The CDR3 length is 14 residues. V lost 0 bases to trimming and J lost 9 bases, with 9 bases between them. CDR3 sequence reads: CASSLTGAGSPLHF. In DNA form, the CDR3 reads TGTGCCAGCAGCTTAACGGGGGCCGGTTCACCCCTCCACTTT.

The V call is TRBV4-1, the J call TRBJ1-1; 8 bases agree with TRBD1. The CDR3 has 16 amino acids. V lost 4 bases to trimming and J lost 1 base; unmatched junction nucleotides: 8. Germline values: CDR1 MGHRA, CDR2 YSYEKL. For the CDR3, the DNA is TGCGCCAGCAGCCGCGGGACAGGAATTAGGAACACTGAAGCTTTCTTT. Protein sequence: CASSRGTGIRNTEAFF.

This clone was observed a few times. V is TRBV20-1 and J is TRBJ1-6; D remains ambiguous. V was cut by 3 bases and J by 7 bases, with 7 bases left in between. The CDR3 sequence is 12 residues long. Germline loops: CDR1 DFQATT, CDR2 SNEGSKA (reference sequence). This CDR3 reads CSASVGNSPLHF. The DNA for the CDR3 is TGCAGTGCTAGTGTCGGGAATTCACCCCTCCACTTT.

The chain is built from TRBV7-2 and TRBJ2-1; no clear D gene. Germline assignment: CDR1 SGHTA and CDR2 FQGNSA. This CDR3 region has 14 residues. V lost 5 bases, J lost 3 bases, and 11 bases lay in between. The CDR3 sequence is CASSEVSHYNEQFF. The CDR3 nucleotides are TGTGCCAGCAGCGAGGTATCCCACTACAATGAGCAGTTCTTC.

The chain uses TRBV15 and TRBJ1-1; maybe TRBD1 (5 bases). Germline V gene lookup returns CDR1 LNHNV and CDR2 YYDKDF (reference sequence). Trimming stripped 5 bases from V and 6 bases from J, with 16 bases between. CDR3 size: 14 residues. The CDR3 nucleotides are TGTGCCACCAGCGGCCGCGGGGGGTGGTCTGAAGCTTTCTTT. Translation gives CATSGRGGWSEAFF.

The chain uses TRBV2 and TRBJ2-3; 9 positions agree with TRBD2. V trimming: 4 bases; J trimming: 2 bases; junction bases outside the gene matches: 4. CDR1 SNHLY and CDR2 FYNNEI come from the germline V gene. The CDR3 sequence is 15 residues long. The CDR3 reads CASSGLAGNTDTQYF. The CDR3 DNA sequence: TGTGCCAGCAGTGGCCTAGCGGGGAACACAGATACGCAGTATTTT. The full variable domain, its missing parts supplied by reference TRBV2 and TRBJ2-3, is EPEVTQTPSHQVTQMGQEVILRCVPISNHLYFYWYRQILGQKVEFLVSFYNNEISEKSEIFDDQFSVERPDGSNFTLKIRSTKLEDSAMYFCASSGLAGNTDTQYFGPGTRLTVL.

The chain carries TRBV28 and TRBJ1-5, with TRBD1 matching over 7 bases. Germline V gene sequence: CDR1 MDHEN, CDR2 SYDVKM. The V and J ends lost 8 bases and 1 base, in that order; junction bases with no gene match: 5. The CDR3 has 14 amino acids. The CDR3 spells CASGTGVSNQPQHF. The CDR3 region has the DNA TGTGCCAGCGGAACAGGGGTAAGCAATCAGCCCCAGCATTTT.

Notes on this clone: Other nucleotide sequences from this sample produce the same CDR3. The J gene is TRBJ2-7, the V gene TRBV5-6; 12 nucleotides align to TRBD2. The length of the CDR3 is 15 residues. Germline V gene sequence: CDR1 SGHDT, CDR2 YYEEEE. V was pared by 5 bases and J by 2 bases, with 5 bases of the junction left unmatched. The CDR3 sequence is CASSKLAGGTYEQYF. The CDR3 DNA follows: TGTGCCAGCAGTAAGCTAGCGGGAGGGACCTACGAGCAGTACTTC.

V and J are TRBV5-1 and TRBJ2-3; TRBD2 matches 11 bases. V lost 3 bases, J lost 1 base, and 4 bases stayed unmatched. CDR1 and CDR2 (germline): SGHRS, YFSETQ. CDR3 size: 16 residues. This chain's CDR3 is CASSSGTSGGTDTQYF. In nucleotides, the CDR3 is TGCGCCAGCAGCTCAGGGACTAGCGGAGGCACAGATACGCAGTATTTT.

The genes are TRBV5-1 and TRBJ1-1, with D tentatively TRBD1 (6 bases). The CDR3 is made up of 15 amino acids. Germline V lookup: CDR1 SGHRS, CDR2 YFSETQ. V was trimmed by 4 bases and J by 0 bases, leaving 13 bases between them. CDR3 in DNA: TGCGCCAGCAGCCTTGGACAGTTTGTGAACACTGAAGCTTTCTTT. This encodes CASSLGQFVNTEAFF.

This clone is a singleton in its sample. V and J are TRBV3-1 (or the pseudogene TRBV3-2) and TRBJ2-6; TRBD2 is a possible D gene (6 bases). Germline V gene sequence: CDR1 LGHDT, CDR2 YNNKEL (reference sequence). CDR3 size: 17 residues. V was shortened by 5 bases and J by 2 bases, with 16 bases between the two germline ends. Here the CDR3 DNA reads TGTGCCAGCAGCTCTAGCCCGGGAGTTGCTGGGGCCAACGTCCTGACTTTC. This codes for CASSSSPGVAGANVLTF.

The chain links TRBV7-9 to TRBJ1-3, with 7 positions matching TRBD1. With 4 bases clipped from V and 0 bases from J, the junction kept 15 bases outside the gene matches. The germline V gene encodes CDR1 SEHNR and CDR2 FQNEAQ (reference sequence). The CDR3 length is 19 residues. The CDR3 nucleotides read TGTGCCAGCAGCTCTCCAGGGGGTAGGGTGACCCTCTCTGGAAACACCATATATTTT. Protein sequence: CASSSPGGRVTLSGNTIYF.

The CDR3 coding sequence is TGTGCCAGCAGCTTCCCAGGGTATACTGAAGCTTTCTTT. As protein: CASSFPGYTEAFF. The genes are TRBV7-8 and TRBJ1-1; D is possibly TRBD1 (5 bases). V was clipped by 3 bases and J by 5 bases, with 10 bases between them. The CDR3 runs to 13 residues. Germline CDR1 reads SGHVS; CDR2 reads FQNEAQ.

The chain couples TRBV2 to TRBJ1-5, with a weak D call TRBD1 (6 bases). Trimming removed 6 bases at V and 7 bases at J, with 13 bases between. This CDR3 spans 13 amino acids. Germline V gene lookup returns CDR1 SNHLY and CDR2 FYNNEI. Written as DNA, the CDR3 is TGTGCCAGCAGGACAGGAGGATGGCAGCCCCAGCATTTT. This encodes CASRTGGWQPQHF. Filled out from reference TRBV2 and TRBJ1-5, the complete variable domain reads EPEVTQTPSHQVTQMGQEVILRCVPISNHLYFYWYRQILGQKVEFLVSFYNNEISEKSEIFDDQFSVERPDGSNFTLKIRSTKLEDSAMYFCASRTGGWQPQHFGDGTRLSIL.

The CDR3 protein is CASSLEGVPAYNEQFF. The CDR3 DNA follows: TGTGCCAGCAGTTTGGAAGGGGTCCCCGCTTACAATGAGCAGTTCTTC. The chain couples TRBV27 to TRBJ2-1, with D tentatively TRBD1 (5 bases). CDR3 size: 16 residues. Between the trimmed V and J ends, which lost 3 bases and 4 bases, there was a span of 16 bases. Germline CDR1 and CDR2: MNHEY and SMNVEV (reference sequence).

The V call is TRBV6-5, the J call TRBJ1-2; D gene unclear. The CDR3 consists of 12 residues. Germline V gene sequence: CDR1 MNHEY, CDR2 SVGAGI. In DNA, the CDR3 is TGTGCTTTACATCTCCTCGCATATGGCTACACCTTC. Amino acids: CALHLLAYGYTF.

V usage is TRBV25-1 and J usage is TRBJ2-1; a weak D match, TRBD2 (5 bases). Trimming shortened V by 1 base and J by 4 bases, and 11 bases separated the two germline ends. CDR1 MGHDK and CDR2 SYGVNS come from the germline V gene. This CDR3 comprises 15 residues. The CDR3 sequence is CASSELGLAYNEQFF. The CDR3 DNA follows: TGTGCCAGCAGTGAATTGGGTCTAGCATACAATGAGCAGTTCTTC.

The V and J genes are TRBV10-3 and TRBJ2-7; maybe TRBD2 (5 bases). This CDR3 region has 15 residues. The V gene lost 4 bases and the J gene lost 3 bases, with 16 bases spanning the gap. Germline CDR1 reads ENHRY; CDR2 reads SYGVKD. The CDR3 here is CAISGTSLGNYEQYF. CDR3 in DNA: TGTGCCATCAGTGGAACTAGTCTGGGAAACTACGAGCAGTACTTC.

The V and J genes are TRBV3-1 (or the pseudogene TRBV3-2) and TRBJ1-4; D might be TRBD1 (5 bases). Germline values: CDR1 LGHDT, CDR2 YNNKEL (reference sequence). V gave up 3 bases and J gave up 8 bases, with 16 bases separating them. This CDR3 has 15 amino acids. Written as DNA, the CDR3 is TGTGCCAGCAGCCAGACGGGCACGGGGGGAGAAAAACTGTTTTTT. This translates into CASSQTGTGGEKLFF.

The gene calls are TRBV28 and TRBJ1-3; possible D gene TRBD1, 5 bases. The CDR3 is 14 amino acids. Per germline, CDR1 MDHEN and CDR2 SYDVKM. V dropped 6 bases and J dropped 0 bases, with 9 bases sitting between them. CDR3 loop: CASRLTVSGNTIYF. The CDR3 nucleotides read TGTGCCAGCAGACTGACAGTCTCTGGAAACACCATATATTTT.

V usage is TRBV7-2 and J usage is TRBJ2-1, with 10 bases aligning to TRBD2. This CDR3 comprises 14 residues. V trimming: 3 bases; J trimming: 9 bases; junction bases outside the gene matches: 5. Germline V gene lookup returns CDR1 SGHTA and CDR2 FQGNSA. This chain's CDR3 is CASSLSSGSGEQFF. DNA of the CDR3: TGTGCCAGCAGCTTGTCTAGCGGGAGTGGTGAGCAGTTCTTC.

The rearrangement uses TRBV29-1 and TRBJ2-1, with 12 nucleotides matching TRBD2. The germline V gene has CDR1 SQVTM and CDR2 ANQGSEA. The CDR3 length is 17 residues. Trimming at V came to 2 bases and at J to 5 bases, leaving 10 bases not matched to a gene. Written as DNA, the CDR3 is TGCAGCGTTGAACTAGCGGGAGGGCCAATTTTCGACAATGAGCAGTTCTTC. This translates into CSVELAGGPIFDNEQFF.

J is TRBJ2-7 and V is TRBV6-5; D possibly corresponds to TRBD2 (6 bases). Trimming took off 0 bases at V and 1 base at J, with 10 bases between the two ends. The CDR3 contains 15 residues. Germline lookup yields CDR1 MNHEY and CDR2 SVGAGI. The CDR3 loop is CASSYSPGESYEQYF. CDR3 in DNA: TGTGCCAGCAGTTACTCACCGGGAGAGTCCTACGAGCAGTACTTC.